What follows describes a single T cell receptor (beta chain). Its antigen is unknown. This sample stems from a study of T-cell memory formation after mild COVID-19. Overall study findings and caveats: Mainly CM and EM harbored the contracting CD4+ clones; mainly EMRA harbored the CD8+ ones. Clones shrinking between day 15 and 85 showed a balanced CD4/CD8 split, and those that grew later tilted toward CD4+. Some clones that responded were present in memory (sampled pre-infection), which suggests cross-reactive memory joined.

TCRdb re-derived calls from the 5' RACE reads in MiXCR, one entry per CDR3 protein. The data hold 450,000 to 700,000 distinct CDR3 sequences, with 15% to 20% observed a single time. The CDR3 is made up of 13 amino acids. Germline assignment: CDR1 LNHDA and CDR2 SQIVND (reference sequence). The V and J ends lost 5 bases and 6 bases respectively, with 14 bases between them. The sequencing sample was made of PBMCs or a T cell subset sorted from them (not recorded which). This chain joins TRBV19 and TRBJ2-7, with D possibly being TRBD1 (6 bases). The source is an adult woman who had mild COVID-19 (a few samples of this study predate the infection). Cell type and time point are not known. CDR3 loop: CASSFNREGEQYF. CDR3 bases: TGTGCCAGTAGTTTCAACAGGGAAGGCGAGCAGTACTTC.